Here is one TCR beta chain with its context. Its target is not known. The CDR3 contains 14 residues. CDR1 is SGHTA and CDR2 is FQGNSA in the germline V gene. Trimming pared 5 bases from V and 4 bases from J, leaving 13 bases between. Expressed TCRB transcripts were sequenced because the entire RNA isolate underwent reverse transcription. Repertoires were generated with immunoSEQ multiplex PCR, while TCRdb's copy carries only in-frame clones and drops some. Of some 190,000 clones detected, over 6% appear once; the ten largest clones hold 0.5%. This sample is drawn from a study of beta chain features in type 1 diabetes. Across the study: The samples had around 98 million sorted cells examined in all. Study results and limitations: Among all four CD4+ subsets, Type 1 diabetes patients had TCRB CDR3s that were moderately but significantly shorter. The question left open here concerned HLA type influencing TCRB rearrangement. Naive, central memory and Treg TCRB repertoires appeared more alike in patients than in healthy donors. Researchers caution that PCR might favor shorter templates, equally among patients and controls.

The source material was central memory CD4+ T cells from blood. The genes are TRBV7-2 and TRBJ2-3; no firm D call. The source of this sequence is a man aged 18 to 35 with type 1 diabetes. CDR3 protein: CASSLRVTSDTQYF. In nucleotides, the CDR3 is TGTGCCAGCAGCCTACGGGTTACCTCAGATACGCAGTATTTT.